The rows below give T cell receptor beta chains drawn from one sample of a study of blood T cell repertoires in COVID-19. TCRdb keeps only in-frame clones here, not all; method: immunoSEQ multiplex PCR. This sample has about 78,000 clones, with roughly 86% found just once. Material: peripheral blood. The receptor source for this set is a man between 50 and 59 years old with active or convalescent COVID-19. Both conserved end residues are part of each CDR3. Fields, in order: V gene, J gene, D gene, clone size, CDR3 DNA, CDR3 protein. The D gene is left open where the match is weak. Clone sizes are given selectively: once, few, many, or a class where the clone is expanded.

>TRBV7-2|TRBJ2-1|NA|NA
TGTGCCAGCAGCCTTGACAGGACTGAGCAGTTCTTC
CASSLDRTEQFF
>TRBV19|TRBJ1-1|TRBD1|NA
TGTGCCAGTAGTTCGACAGGGGTGAACACTGAAGCTTTCTTT
CASSSTGVNTEAFF
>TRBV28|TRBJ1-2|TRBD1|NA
TGTGCCAGCACCAACCCAGGAATCGGGACAGGGTTTGGCTACACCTTC
CASTNPGIGTGFGYTF
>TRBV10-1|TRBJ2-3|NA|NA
TGCGCCAGCAGTGCCACGCGGACTAGCACAGATACGCAGTATTTT
CASSATRTSTDTQYF
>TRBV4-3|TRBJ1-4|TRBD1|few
TGCGCCAGCAGCCTCGGACAGGATGAAAAACTGTTTTTT
CASSLGQDEKLFF
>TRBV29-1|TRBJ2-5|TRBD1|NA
TGCAGCGCCCAGGGGGCTTCGGGGACCCAGTACTTC
CSAQGASGTQYF
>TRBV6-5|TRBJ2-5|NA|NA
TGTGCCAGCCTCTCAGTCCAAGAGACCCAGTACTTC
CASLSVQETQYF
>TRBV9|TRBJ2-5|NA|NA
TGTGCCAGCAGCGTAGCGGTCCAAGAGACCCAGTACTTC
CASSVAVQETQYF
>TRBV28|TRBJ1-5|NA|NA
TGTGCCAGCAGTTTGACAGGTCCTAGCAATCAGCCCCAGCATTTT
CASSLTGPSNQPQHF
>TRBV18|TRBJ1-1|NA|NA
TGTGCCAGCTCACCCGGGTCGGAGAACACTGAAGCTTTCTTT
CASSPGSENTEAFF
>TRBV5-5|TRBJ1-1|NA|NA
TGTGCCAGCAGCTTGGCCAATATACTAGGGGGTGAAGCTTTCTTT
CASSLANILGGEAFF
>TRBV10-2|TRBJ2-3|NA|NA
TGCGCCAGCAGTGTTCAGGGGAAAAGCACAGATACGCAGTATTTT
CASSVQGKSTDTQYF
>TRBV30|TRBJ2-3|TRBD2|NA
TGTGCCTGGACGGTCGGGGGGTTCACAGATACGCAGTATTTT
CAWTVGGFTDTQYF
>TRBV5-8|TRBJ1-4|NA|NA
TGTGCCAGCAGCCCCGGGACAAAGGAAAAACTGTTTTTT
CASSPGTKEKLFF
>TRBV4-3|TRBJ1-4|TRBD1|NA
TGCGCCAGCAGCCAAGGGACAGGGCTTATCGAAAAACTGTTTTTT
CASSQGTGLIEKLFF
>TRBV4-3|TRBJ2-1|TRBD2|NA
TGCGCCAGCAGCCCCGGGACTAGCATTTACAATGAGCAGTTCTTC
CASSPGTSIYNEQFF
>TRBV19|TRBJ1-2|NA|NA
TGTGCCAGTAGTACTCCGGGACAAGCCTATGGCTACACCTTC
CASSTPGQAYGYTF
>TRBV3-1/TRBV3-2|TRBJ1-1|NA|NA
TGTGCCAGCAGCCAAGCGGTCAACACTGAAGCTTTCTTT
CASSQAVNTEAFF
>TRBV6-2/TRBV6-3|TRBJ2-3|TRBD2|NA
TGTGCCAGCAGCCCACTAGCGGGGGTTGCAGATACGCAGTATTTT
CASSPLAGVADTQYF
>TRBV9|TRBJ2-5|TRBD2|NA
TGTGCCAGCAGCGTCGGACTAGCGACCCAAGAGACCCAGTACTTC
CASSVGLATQETQYF
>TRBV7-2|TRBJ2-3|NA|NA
TGTGCCAGCAGCCTTCAGGGGTCATACACAGATACGCAGTATTTT
CASSLQGSYTDTQYF
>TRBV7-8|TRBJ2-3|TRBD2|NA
TGTGCCAGCAGCTTAGCGCCAGCGGGGCGGTTTGGTACGCAGTATTTT
CASSLAPAGRFGTQYF
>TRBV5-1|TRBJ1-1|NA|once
TGCGCCAGCAGCCTCCGGGGGGAAGGCACTGAAGCTTTCTTT
CASSLRGEGTEAFF
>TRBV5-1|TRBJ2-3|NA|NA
TGCGCCAGCACAGGGAATTTTCGCACAGATACGCAGTATTTT
CASTGNFRTDTQYF
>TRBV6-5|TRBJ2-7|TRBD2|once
TGTGCCAGCCATGGGGTAGCGGGGGCCGGATACGAGCAGTACTTC
CASHGVAGAGYEQYF
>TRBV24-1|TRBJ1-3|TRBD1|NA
TGTGCCACCAGATCGACAGGGGGAGGCACCATATATTTT
CATRSTGGGTIYF
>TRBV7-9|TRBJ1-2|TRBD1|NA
TGTGCCAGCAGCTTAGGACAGGGGGGCTATGGCTACACCTTC
CASSLGQGGYGYTF
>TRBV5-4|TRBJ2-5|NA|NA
TGTGCCAGCAGCTTGGCGGCAGGGGAAGAGACCCAGTACTTC
CASSLAAGEETQYF
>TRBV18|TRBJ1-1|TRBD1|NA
TGTGCCAGCTCACCAAGGACAGGGGGGCCTTGGGGCACTGAAGCTTTCTTT
CASSPRTGGPWGTEAFF
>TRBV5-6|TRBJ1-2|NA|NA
TGTGCCAGCAGCTTAGGGGAGGCGTATGGCTACACCTTC
CASSLGEAYGYTF